The 20 T cell receptor beta chains in this list originate from one sample, sequenced in a study of cytomegalovirus exposure and HLA in healthy donors. Primers included in the PCR were 60 Vbeta and 13 Jbeta primers. This table comes from immunoSEQ multiplex PCR, and its TCRdb copy is limited to in-frame clones, with some not included. The table shows 150,000 to 200,000 clones, with roughly 79% occurring only once. The sample consisted of PBMCs. The receptors were gathered from a woman aged 25 to 39 in good health and CMV-seropositive.

V gene TRBV6-1 combines with J gene TRBJ1-5, with D possibly TRBD1 on 6 matching bases. The ends were cut back, 1 base at V and 6 bases at J, with 13 bases in the middle. CDR3 length: 15 amino acids. Germline V lookup: CDR1 MNHNS, CDR2 SASEGT. The DNA for the CDR3 is TGTGCCAGCAGTGAAGGGACAGTAGGGTTTCAGCCCCAGCATTTT. Protein product: CASSEGTVGFQPQHF.

The V call is TRBV2, the J call TRBJ2-7; perhaps TRBD2 as D (5 bases). The CDR3 contains 16 residues. In germline, CDR1 is SNHLY, CDR2 FYNNEI. Trimming took off 7 bases at V and 0 bases at J, with 19 bases between the two ends. The CDR3 reads CASTLGSAQSSYEQYF. DNA for the CDR3: TGTGCCAGCACCTTAGGGAGCGCTCAGAGCTCCTACGAGCAGTACTTC.

This clone turned up a few times. The chain uses TRBV7-9 and TRBJ2-7; 9 bases match TRBD1. Germline V gene sequence: CDR1 SEHNR, CDR2 FQNEAQ (reference sequence). The CDR3 contains 15 residues. V shed 5 bases, J shed 4 bases, and the junction held 9 bases outside the gene matches. CDR3 nucleotide sequence: TGTGCCAGCAGCGTAATACAGGGGGCCCTTTACGAGCAGTACTTC. Its translation is CASSVIQGALYEQYF.

The chain uses TRBV6-5 and TRBJ2-1; D is undetermined. Deletions cut 5 bases from V and 6 bases from J, with 14 bases between. CDR1 MNHEY and CDR2 SVGAGI come from the germline V gene. There are 14 residues in the CDR3. DNA of the CDR3: TGTGCCAGCAGTCCCAAGCTAGAAGCCAATGAGCAGTTCTTC. Protein product: CASSPKLEANEQFF.

The rearrangement links TRBV2 to TRBJ2-3; tentative D call: TRBD2 (6 bases). CDR3 length: 14 amino acids. Per germline, CDR1 SNHLY and CDR2 FYNNEI. V lost 6 bases, J lost 0 bases, and 10 bases lay in between. The DNA for the CDR3 is TGTGCCAGCAGGGGAGGCAGAAGCACAGATACGCAGTATTTT. Its protein is CASRGGRSTDTQYF.

The rearrangement joins TRBV6-5 to TRBJ2-7, with 10 positions matching TRBD2. J gave up 11 bases and V 6 bases, and 4 bases lay outside the gene matches. Germline V gene sequence: CDR1 MNHEY, CDR2 SVGAGI. The CDR3 is 11 residues long. The chain's CDR3 is CASSTGTSEYF. DNA for the CDR3: TGTGCCAGCAGCACCGGGACTAGCGAGTACTTC.

The V gene is TRBV19, the J gene TRBJ2-6, with D possibly matching TRBD2 (5 bases). The V and J ends lost 6 bases and 1 base respectively, with 13 bases between them. The CDR3 extends over 16 amino acids. Germline V lookup: CDR1 LNHDA, CDR2 SQIVND (reference sequence). CDR3 in amino acids: CASRGLGESGANVLTF. The DNA for the CDR3 is TGTGCCAGTAGAGGACTCGGGGAGTCTGGGGCCAACGTCCTGACTTTC.

This clone was seen a single time. The genes are TRBV4-3 and TRBJ1-2; TRBD1 aligns across 8 bases. Per germline, CDR1 LGHNA and CDR2 YSLEER. The V segment lost 0 bases and the J segment 4 bases; nucleotides outside the gene matches: 7. This CDR3 has 16 residues. This CDR3 reads CASSQDNRGEVYGYTF. The CDR3 DNA is TGCGCCAGCAGCCAAGATAACAGGGGGGAGGTCTATGGCTACACCTTC.

The chain couples TRBV19 to TRBJ1-4; 7 positions agree with TRBD1. CDR3 length: 16 amino acids. Trimming cost V 5 bases and J 3 bases; bases outside gene matches: 9. Germline-derived CDR1 and CDR2 are LNHDA and SQIVND (reference sequence). The CDR3: CASSASTGTANEKLFF. The CDR3 bases are TGTGCCAGTAGTGCATCCACCGGGACAGCTAATGAAAAACTGTTTTTT. The whole variable domain, remainder taken from reference TRBV19 and TRBJ1-4, is DGGITQSPKYLFRKEGQNVTLSCEQNLNHDAMYWYRQDPGQGLRLIYYSQIVNDFQKGDIAEGYSVSREKKESFPLTVTSAQKNPTAFYLCASSASTGTANEKLFFGSGTQLSVL.

V is TRBV5-5 and J is TRBJ2-7, with D uncertain. CDR3 length: 13 residues. Germline CDR1 and CDR2: SGHKS and YYEKEE (reference sequence). The V and J ends lost 0 bases and 8 bases respectively, with 12 bases between them. Here the CDR3 DNA reads TGTGCCAGCAGCTTGGCCGACTCGACTCAGCAGTACTTC. Its translation: CASSLADSTQQYF.

This clone was recorded a few times. The chain carries TRBV6-6 and TRBJ1-2, with 7 bases lining up with TRBD1. The germline V gene has CDR1 MNHNY and CDR2 SVGAGI (reference sequence). The CDR3 is made up of 14 amino acids. V lost 6 bases, J lost 5 bases, and 9 bases stayed unmatched. The CDR3 DNA sequence: TGTGCCAGCAGAACCACAGGCAGGGGGTATGGCTACACCTTC. Translation: CASRTTGRGYGYTF.

This clone was counted a single time. This sequence joins TRBV5-1 and TRBJ2-7; 11 nucleotides agree with TRBD2. Trimming cost V 4 bases and J 0 bases; bases outside gene matches: 3. This CDR3 has 15 residues. Germline CDR1 SGHRS, CDR2 YFSETQ. The DNA for the CDR3 is TGCGCCAGCAGCCGACTAGCGGGGAGCTCCTACGAGCAGTACTTC. Protein sequence: CASSRLAGSSYEQYF.

The J gene is TRBJ2-5, the V gene TRBV10-1, with 9 bases that match TRBD2. The germline V gene encodes CDR1 WNHNN and CDR2 SYGVQD (reference sequence). J lost 4 bases, V lost 5 bases, and 8 bases had no gene match. The CDR3 has 15 residues. The CDR3 DNA reads TGCGCCAGCAGTCAGAATGGACTAGCGTTAGAGACCCAGTACTTC. Amino acids: CASSQNGLALETQYF.

This clone has a handful of counts. The rearrangement joins TRBV9 to TRBJ2-2, with TRBD2 matching over 7 bases. Germline CDR1 reads SGDLS; CDR2 reads YYNGEE. The CDR3 is 16 amino acids. The J segment lost 0 bases and the V segment lost 2 bases, leaving 4 bases of the junction unmatched. The CDR3 region is CASSVSGGTNTGELFF. The CDR3, as DNA: TGTGCCAGCAGCGTCTCGGGGGGAACGAACACCGGGGAGCTGTTTTTT.

This rearrangement joins TRBV29-1 to TRBJ2-5; 10 bases are shared with TRBD2. The end of the DNA fits TRBJ2-7 better, so the J call may be wrong. Germline lookup yields CDR1 SQVTM and CDR2 ANQGSEA. The CDR3 is 14 residues long. CDR3 in amino acids: CSVATSGAHYEQYF. CDR3 in DNA: TGCAGCGTCGCTACTAGCGGGGCCCACTACGAGCAGTACTTC.

The chain links TRBV19 to TRBJ2-3; TRBD2 aligns across 14 bases. Germline V gene sequence: CDR1 LNHDA, CDR2 SQIVND (reference sequence). The CDR3 has 17 residues. Germline trimming cut 8 bases from V and 6 bases from J; bases unmatched to any gene: 13. The CDR3 is CASSGGTSGRFHDTQYF. CDR3 bases: TGTGCCAGTTCAGGCGGGACTAGCGGGAGATTTCATGATACGCAGTATTTT.

The rearrangement uses TRBV19 and TRBJ1-6; 8 bases are shared with TRBD1. The CDR3 is 15 residues long. Unmatched junction bases numbered 7, after V lost 4 bases and J lost 8 bases. Germline CDR1 reads LNHDA; CDR2 reads SQIVND (reference sequence). The CDR3 nucleotides are TGTGCCAGTAGTAGAGCGGGGACAGGAGATTCACCCCTCCACTTT. Its translation is CASSRAGTGDSPLHF. Filled out from reference TRBV19 and TRBJ1-6, the complete variable domain reads DGGITQSPKYLFRKEGQNVTLSCEQNLNHDAMYWYRQDPGQGLRLIYYSQIVNDFQKGDIAEGYSVSREKKESFPLTVTSAQKNPTAFYLCASSRAGTGDSPLHFGNGTRLTVT.

This clone turned up a few times. The chain joins TRBV7-2 to TRBJ1-1; 7 bases match TRBD1. V gave up 6 bases and J gave up 0 bases; unmatched junction bases: 4. The CDR3 is made up of 14 amino acids. CDR1 and CDR2 (germline): SGHTA, FQGNSA. The CDR3 loop is CASRGGMVNTEAFF. The CDR3 nucleotides read TGTGCCAGCAGAGGGGGCATGGTGAACACTGAAGCTTTCTTT.

The V call is TRBV28, the J call TRBJ1-2; D ambiguous. The CDR3 loop spans 14 amino acids. Germline CDR1 and CDR2: MDHEN and SYDVKM. Deletions cut 3 bases from V and 4 bases from J, with 12 bases between. The DNA of the CDR3 is TGTGCCAGCAGTTTGTCTACCCGATCCTATGGCTACACCTTC. It translates to CASSLSTRSYGYTF.

CDR3 protein: CASRLDLSREGEETQYF. CDR3 DNA: TGTGCAAGTCGCTTAGATCTCTCTAGGGAAGGGGAAGAGACCCAGTACTTC. The rearrangement uses TRBV12-2 and TRBJ2-5; the table's D call, TRBD1, has no DNA check behind it. TRBV12-2 is described as a pseudogene. The length of the CDR3 is 17 residues.